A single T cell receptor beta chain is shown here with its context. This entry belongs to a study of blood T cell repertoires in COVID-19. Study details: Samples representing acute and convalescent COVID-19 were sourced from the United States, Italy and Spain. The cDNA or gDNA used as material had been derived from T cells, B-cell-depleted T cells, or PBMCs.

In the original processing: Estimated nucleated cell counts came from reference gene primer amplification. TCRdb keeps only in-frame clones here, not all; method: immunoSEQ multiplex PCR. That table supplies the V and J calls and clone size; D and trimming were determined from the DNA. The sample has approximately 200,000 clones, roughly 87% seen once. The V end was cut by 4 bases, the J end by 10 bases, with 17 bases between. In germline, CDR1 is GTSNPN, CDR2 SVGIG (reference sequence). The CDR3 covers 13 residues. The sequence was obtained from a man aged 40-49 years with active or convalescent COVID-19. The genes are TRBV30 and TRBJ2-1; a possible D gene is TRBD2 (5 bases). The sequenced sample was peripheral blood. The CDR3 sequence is CAWNQRAPAEQFF. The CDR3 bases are TGTGCCTGGAACCAGAGGGCCCCTGCAGAGCAGTTCTTC.